This T cell receptor beta chain was documented in a study of blood T cells in healthy people across ages. Study-level information: T cells yielded about one barcoded beta molecule per two cells through template switching.

Alongside a J-beta primer mix, a sample-barcoded 5' primer served in a second PCR lasting about 6 to 11 cycles. MiXCR, applied by TCRdb to the 5' RACE reads, yields one record per CDR3 protein. The sample shows 850,000 to 1,300,000 distinct CDR3 sequences, 45% of them seen only once. This clonotype has more than one count but fewer than ten. Its antigen is unidentified. Findings and limits, study-wide: In older individuals, TCR beta diversity per million T cells was lower, falling roughly linearly with age.

The amount of total RNA extracted per sample was at least 6 micrograms. The sequencing input was blood. The TCR sequence derives from a woman aged 55-70 years in good health.

The CDR3 reads CASSLETSGRFEQFF. The CDR3 bases are TGTGCCAGCAGCTTGGAGACTAGCGGGAGGTTTGAGCAGTTCTTC. The chain has TRBV5-5 and TRBJ2-1; 13 bases are a match to TRBD2. Germline V CDR1 and CDR2: SGHKS, YYEKEE (reference sequence). The trim removed 0 bases at V and 9 bases at J, leaving 3 bases unmatched. The CDR3 runs to 15 residues.